The 16 T cell receptor beta chains below all came from one sample that was sequenced in a study of CD8+CD57+ T cells in acquired aplastic anemia. Genomic DNA acted as the template from which TCR beta VDJ combination and CDR3 sequence profiling were carried out. Using its own MiXCR run on the reads, TCRdb lists one record per CDR3 protein. The repertoire holds about 220,000 distinct CDR3 sequences, with 30% to 40% as singletons. The sequenced sample was sorted CD4+, CD8+, or CD8+CD57+ T cells (not recorded which) from PBMCs. Every receptor here comes from a human donor in good health, serving as a control.

As for this clonotype: Just one base apart from a much larger clone, this may be a read error. Given the absence of the conserved phenylalanine or tryptophan at the CDR3 end, a read error is likely. The chain couples TRBV5-1 to TRBJ2-5; TRBD1 aligns across 8 bases. The CDR3 contains 13 residues. The junction had 3 bases not matched to a gene; V was cut back by 3 bases and J by 5 bases. CDR1 is SGHRS and CDR2 is YFSETQ in the germline V gene. The CDR3 spells CASSSTGVETQYI. The CDR3 DNA sequence: TGCGCCAGCAGCTCGACAGGGGTGGAGACCCAGTACATC.

In this sample, this clonotype turned up a few times. The V gene is TRBV2, the J gene TRBJ1-5; no firm D call. Germline V lookup: CDR1 SNHLY, CDR2 FYNNEI. The CDR3 spans 14 residues. Trimming pared 2 bases from V and 7 bases from J, leaving 12 bases between. CDR3 sequence (DNA): TGTGCCAGCAGTGAATCGGGAAAAACACAGCCCCAGCATTTT. As protein: CASSESGKTQPQHF.

The gene calls are TRBV2 and TRBJ1-2; 10 bases are a match to TRBD1. This CDR3 region has 15 residues. Losses at the gene ends were 8 bases for V and 7 bases for J; bases not matched to a gene: 13. Per the germline V gene, CDR1 is SNHLY and CDR2 is FYNNEI. The CDR3 sequence: CASGDRGGGALGYTF. For the CDR3, the DNA is TGTGCCAGCGGGGACAGGGGTGGAGGGGCCCTTGGCTACACCTTC.

This rearrangement joins TRBV18 to TRBJ1-4, with 10 bases identical to TRBD1. Germline V CDR1 and CDR2: KGHSH, LQKENI. With V trimmed by 3 bases and J by 0 bases, 10 bases remained unmatched. The CDR3 has 19 amino acids. The CDR3 region has the DNA TGTGCCAGCTCACCTACGCCGGGACAGGGGACTACAACTAATGAAAAACTGTTTTTT. It is translated as CASSPTPGQGTTTNEKLFF.

A note on this clonotype: One base away lies a much larger clone, so this may be a sequencing read error. The V and J genes are TRBV20-1 and TRBJ2-1, with D perhaps TRBD2 (6 bases). Germline V gene data show CDR1 as DFQATT and CDR2 as SNEGSKA (reference sequence). The CDR3 consists of 12 residues. Trimming pared 1 base from V and 8 bases from J, leaving 9 bases between. CDR3 nucleotide sequence: TGCAGTGCTAGAGCCCCGGGAGATGAGCAGTTCTTC. Its protein is CSARAPGDEQFF.

This chain uses TRBV15 with TRBJ1-6, with D possibly TRBD1 on 5 matching bases. The length of the CDR3 is 16 residues. Looked up from germline, CDR1 is LNHNV and CDR2 is YYDKDF (reference sequence). The germline V and J ends were trimmed by 0 bases and 10 bases, with 16 bases remaining between them. The CDR3 loop reads CATSRDPVRAGSPLHF. In DNA, the CDR3 is TGTGCCACCAGCAGAGATCCGGTCAGGGCAGGATCACCCCTCCACTTT. Using reference TRBV15 and TRBJ1-6 for the parts outside the CDR3, the full variable domain is DAMVIQNPRYQVTQFGKPVTLSCSQTLNHNVMYWYQQKSSQAPKLLFHYYDKDFNNEADTPDNFQSRRPNTSFCFLDIRSPGLGDTAMYLCATSRDPVRAGSPLHFGNGTRLTVT.

A word on this clonotype: Since a much larger clone is just one base distant, this may be a read error. This chain joins TRBV12-3 or TRBV12-4 and TRBJ1-1, with D hard to call. Trimming took 6 bases from V and 10 from J, leaving 21 bases between them. The CDR3 runs 14 residues. CDR3 protein: CASSSAENQDGAFF. CDR3 nucleotides: TGTGCCAGCAGCTCGGCGGAGAATCAGGATGGAGCTTTCTTT.

In its sample, this clonotype was seen many times. The V gene is TRBV2, the J gene TRBJ2-2; 11 nucleotides match TRBD1. CDR1 and CDR2 (germline): SNHLY, FYNNEI. Trimming at V came to 2 bases and at J to 7 bases, leaving 6 bases not matched to a gene. CDR3 size: 16 residues. CDR3 nucleotide sequence: TGTGCCAGCAGTGAATTGGGACAGGGGGGAGGCGGGGAGCTGTTTTTT. Amino acid sequence: CASSELGQGGGGELFF.

At least ten counts were recorded for this clonotype. CDR3: CSARGGDHYTF. CDR3 nucleotide sequence: TGCAGTGCTAGAGGCGGGGACCACTACACCTTC. The chain employs TRBV20-1 and TRBJ1-2; D possibly corresponds to TRBD1 (5 bases). This CDR3 is 11 amino acids long. Germline lookup yields CDR1 DFQATT and CDR2 SNEGSKA (reference sequence). V was trimmed by 1 base and J by 10 bases, leaving 10 bases between them.

Regarding this clonotype: A much larger clone is a single base away; this may be a read error. The chain links TRBV19 to TRBJ2-6; D perhaps matches TRBD1 (6 bases). CDR3 length: 15 residues. Germline V gene data show CDR1 as LNHDA and CDR2 as SQIVND (reference sequence). This chain's CDR3 is CACSTQGSGANVLTF. The CDR3 region has the DNA TGTGCCTGTAGTACACAGGGCTCTGGGGCCAACGTCCTGACTTTC.

This clonotype was seen only a few times. V is TRBV5-1 and J is TRBJ2-6; 8 bases line up with TRBD1. Germline V gene data show CDR1 as SGHRS and CDR2 as YFSETQ. J gave up 2 bases and V 0 bases, and 7 bases lay outside the gene matches. The CDR3 extends over 18 amino acids. DNA for the CDR3: TGCGCCAGCAGCTTGGAACCCTCGGACAGGGCTGGGGCCAACGTCCTGACTTTC. As protein: CASSLEPSDRAGANVLTF.

This clonotype showed up many times. CDR3 bases: TGTGCCAGCAGCGTAGTAGGTAATGGGGGCCTAGAGACCCAGTACTTC. Its protein is CASSVVGNGGLETQYF. The chain joins TRBV9 to TRBJ2-5, with D perhaps TRBD1 (6 bases). Trimming left V 0 bases short and J 4 bases short, with 16 bases between. CDR3 size: 16 residues. CDR1 and CDR2 (germline): SGDLS, YYNGEE.

This clonotype was seen ten or more times. This CDR3 is CSAGSYEQYF. Written as DNA, the CDR3 is TGCAGTGCTGGAAGTTACGAGCAGTACTTC. The J gene is TRBJ2-7, the V gene TRBV20-1; D ambiguous. Per the germline V gene, CDR1 is DFQATT and CDR2 is SNEGSKA (reference sequence). Between the trimmed V and J ends, which lost 5 bases and 4 bases, there was a span of 6 bases. The CDR3 contains 10 residues.

This clonotype was seen at least ten times. The chain is built from TRBV12-3 or TRBV12-4 and TRBJ1-1; D is uncertain. The CDR3 has 15 residues. Trimming took off 0 bases at V and 3 bases at J, with 11 bases between the two ends. The CDR3 protein is CASSLAQWGDTEAFF. In nucleotides, the CDR3 is TGTGCCAGCAGTTTAGCGCAGTGGGGAGACACTGAAGCTTTCTTT.

The table lists this clonotype with a few counts. The V gene is TRBV4-1, the J gene TRBJ2-5, with D possibly matching TRBD1 (6 bases). The germline gives CDR1 MGHRA, CDR2 YSYEKL. Trimming shortened V by 2 bases and J by 4 bases, and 14 bases separated the two germline ends. CDR3 length: 15 amino acids. The CDR3 DNA sequence: TGCGCCAGCAGCCAACCTAGGACAGATAGAGAGACCCAGTACTTC. Translating gives CASSQPRTDRETQYF.

The J gene is TRBJ1-6, the V gene TRBV27, with TRBD1 as a possible D gene (5 bases). Germline V gene data show CDR1 as MNHEY and CDR2 as SMNVEV (reference sequence). V was trimmed by 4 bases and J by 11 bases, leaving 15 bases between them. There are 14 residues in the CDR3. The CDR3 coding sequence is TGTGCCAGCAGTTCCCCCACAGGAAATCCACCCCTCCACTTT. Translating gives CASSSPTGNPPLHF.